These 31 T cell receptor beta chains came from one sample sequenced in a study of blood T cell repertoires in COVID-19. Sequencing was performed with immunoSEQ multiplex PCR; in TCRdb, only in-frame clones are kept and a portion is missing. The data contain about 480,000 clones, 70% to 90% of them seen just once; the ten biggest clones take up 1.5% to 2%. The specimen sequenced was PBMCs or T cells enriched from blood (not recorded which). These TCRs come from a woman between 40 and 55 years old who had recovered from COVID-19.

This clone was detected only once. At one of its ends the junction is not consistent with the germline gene, which may arise from a read error. The chain has TRBV7-9 and TRBJ2-1; D unclear. This CDR3 is built from 12 residues. The germline gives CDR1 SEHNR, CDR2 FQNEAQ (reference sequence). Here the CDR3 reads CASSLDYIEQFF. CDR3 sequence (DNA): TGTGCCAGCAGCTTAGACTACATTGAGCAGTTCTTC.

The chain combines TRBV4-1 with TRBJ1-5, with 12 nucleotides matching TRBD1. The ends lost 5 bases at V and 7 bases at J; junction bases unmatched: 6. Germline loops: CDR1 MGHRA, CDR2 YSYEKL. This CDR3 has 15 residues. As DNA, the CDR3 is TGCGCCAGCAGCTCCGGGACAGGGGGCATGCAGCCCCAGCATTTT. Translated: CASSSGTGGMQPQHF.

This rearrangement joins TRBV30 to TRBJ2-7, with 9 nucleotides matching TRBD2. Trimming took 3 bases from V and 2 from J; bases not matched to a gene: 2. Germline-derived CDR1 and CDR2 are GTSNPN and SVGIG (reference sequence). The CDR3 covers 13 residues. CDR3 region: CAWRASGTYEQYF. Written as DNA, the CDR3 is TGTGCCTGGAGGGCTAGCGGGACCTACGAGCAGTACTTC.

The chain has TRBV20-1 and TRBJ1-1, with D perhaps matching TRBD1 (5 bases). This CDR3 has 11 residues. V was cut by 3 bases and J by 4 bases, with 6 bases left in between. CDR1 and CDR2 from the germline V gene are DFQATT and SNEGSKA (reference sequence). CDR3: CSARGGTEAFF. CDR3 DNA: TGCAGTGCTAGGGGGGGCACTGAAGCTTTCTTT.

The chain combines TRBV11-3 with TRBJ2-6; D not resolved. The germline gives CDR1 SGHNT, CDR2 YENEEA. V lost 5 bases and J 1 base, leaving 6 bases between the germline ends. CDR3 length: 14 residues. CDR3 sequence reads: CASSPHSGANVLTF. CDR3 sequence (DNA): TGTGCCAGCAGCCCCCATTCTGGGGCCAACGTCCTGACTTTC.

CDR3 amino acids: CASSSGQGAPPGYTF. The CDR3 coding sequence is TGTGCCAGCAGCAGCGGACAGGGGGCTCCGCCTGGCTACACCTTC. The V gene is TRBV5-6, the J gene TRBJ1-2, with 11 nucleotides matching TRBD1. V lost 4 bases, J lost 7 bases, and 9 bases stayed unmatched. The CDR3 length is 15 residues. Germline CDR1 and CDR2: SGHDT and YYEEEE.

V usage is TRBV18 and J usage is TRBJ2-1; a weak D match, TRBD2 (5 bases). Germline lookup yields CDR1 KGHSH and CDR2 LQKENI. The length of the CDR3 is 16 residues. V lost 2 bases and J 3 bases, leaving 14 bases between the germline ends. CDR3 bases: TGTGCCAGCTCACCATTGGGAGCAGAGAACTACAATGAGCAGTTCTTC. Translated, it gives CASSPLGAENYNEQFF. The variable domain in full, with the rest retrieved from reference TRBV18 and TRBJ2-1, is NAGVMQNPRHLVRRRGQEARLRCSPMKGHSHVYWYRQLPEEGLKFMVYLQKENIIDESGMPKERFSAEFPKEGPSILRIQQVVRGDSAAYFCASSPLGAENYNEQFFGPGTRLTVL.

This clone was seen only a few times. The rearrangement joins TRBV19 to TRBJ1-1; 9 bases fit TRBD1. CDR1 is LNHDA and CDR2 is SQIVND in the germline V gene (reference sequence). CDR3 length: 14 amino acids. V lost 3 bases and J lost 6; bases outside the gene matches: 5. This CDR3 reads CASSMRDREAEAFF. CDR3 nucleotide sequence: TGTGCCAGTAGTATGAGGGACAGGGAGGCTGAAGCTTTCTTT.

J is TRBJ2-1 and V is TRBV7-9, with 10 bases fitting TRBD1. CDR1 is SEHNR and CDR2 is FQNEAQ in the germline V gene (reference sequence). CDR3 length: 16 amino acids. The junction had 13 bases not matched to a gene; V was cut back by 5 bases and J by 9 bases. CDR3 loop: CASSIGKDRGTGEQFF. The CDR3 DNA follows: TGTGCCAGCAGCATAGGCAAGGACAGGGGGACGGGTGAGCAGTTCTTC.

The sample holds a few counts of this clone. J is TRBJ1-2 and V is TRBV5-6; the D gene is possibly TRBD1 (5 bases). The CDR3 has 15 residues. The germline gives CDR1 SGHDT, CDR2 YYEEEE. V was clipped by 4 bases and J by 3 bases, with 16 bases between them. The CDR3 here is CASSRVWGEDYGYTF. The CDR3 bases are TGTGCCAGCAGCAGGGTCTGGGGGGAGGACTATGGCTACACCTTC.

The CDR3 nucleotides read TGTGCCAGTAGTACCCGACAGTATGGCTACACCTTC. Protein product: CASSTRQYGYTF. The J gene is TRBJ1-2, the V gene TRBV19, with D possibly matching TRBD1 (5 bases). Germline V gene data show CDR1 as LNHDA and CDR2 as SQIVND (reference sequence). The CDR3 sequence is 12 residues long. The V end was cut by 4 bases, the J end by 5 bases, with 8 bases between. Variable domain in full (rest from reference TRBV19 and TRBJ1-2): DGGITQSPKYLFRKEGQNVTLSCEQNLNHDAMYWYRQDPGQGLRLIYYSQIVNDFQKGDIAEGYSVSREKKESFPLTVTSAQKNPTAFYLCASSTRQYGYTFGSGTRLTVV.

The chain is built from TRBV12-3 or TRBV12-4 and TRBJ1-2; perhaps TRBD1 as D (6 bases). The V end lost 5 bases, the J end lost 7 bases, and 14 bases lay between the germline ends. This CDR3 comprises 13 residues. The CDR3 sequence: CASSLQGESGYTF. The CDR3 DNA reads TGTGCCAGCAGTCTACAGGGTGAAAGTGGCTACACCTTC.

This clone appeared once. This sequence joins TRBV11-3 and TRBJ2-3, with D hard to call. The CDR3 spans 14 residues. Germline V gives CDR1 SGHNT, CDR2 YENEEA. With 0 bases removed from V and 4 bases from J, the gap between germline ends came to 8 bases. The CDR3 nucleotides read TGTGCCAGCAGCTTAGATCACAAGTCAGATACGCAGTATTTT. Encoded protein: CASSLDHKSDTQYF.

This clone has just a few counts. The rearrangement links TRBV19 to TRBJ2-1; 8 bases are a match to TRBD1. Trimming removed 5 bases from V and 4 bases from J; junction bases left unmatched: 7. CDR3 length: 15 residues. CDR1 and CDR2 from the germline V gene are LNHDA and SQIVND (reference sequence). CDR3 in DNA: TGTGCCAGTAGTCCCAGGGGGCTAGTTTACAATGAGCAGTTCTTC. Encoded protein: CASSPRGLVYNEQFF.

A single count supports this clone. The V call is TRBV19, the J call TRBJ1-1; 7 nucleotides align to TRBD1. The CDR3 extends over 14 amino acids. CDR1 is LNHDA and CDR2 is SQIVND in the germline V gene (reference sequence). With V trimmed by 6 bases and J by 4 bases, 8 bases remained unmatched. The CDR3 nucleotides are TGTGCCAGTAGGACCGACAGGGCCGTCACTGAAGCTTTCTTT. This gives the protein CASRTDRAVTEAFF.

The V and J genes are TRBV7-9 and TRBJ2-1; TRBD2 matches at 7 bases. Germline V CDR1 and CDR2: SEHNR, FQNEAQ (reference sequence). The CDR3 is 12 residues long. Losses at the gene ends were 3 bases for V and 9 bases for J; bases not matched to a gene: 2. CDR3 sequence: CASSLRELEQFF. In nucleotides, the CDR3 is TGTGCCAGCAGCTTGCGGGAGCTTGAGCAGTTCTTC.

The V call is TRBV21-1, the J call TRBJ2-1; the table's D gene call, TRBD2, was not cross checked with the DNA. TRBV21-1 is listed as a pseudogene. This CDR3 has 11 amino acids. CDR3 DNA: TGTGCCAGCAGCAAGAGGTGTGAGCAGTTCTTC. Encoded protein: CASSKRCEQFF.

The chain is built from TRBV5-8 and TRBJ1-1; 10 nucleotides agree with TRBD1. The germline CDR1 and CDR2 sequences are SGHTS and YDEGEE. The V and J ends lost 4 bases and 7 bases, in that order; junction bases with no gene match: 4. The CDR3 is 13 amino acids. Written as DNA, the CDR3 is TGTGCCAGCAGCGTTGACAGGGGGCATGAAGCTTTCTTT. Translated: CASSVDRGHEAFF. The whole variable domain, filled in from reference TRBV5-8 and TRBJ1-1, reads EAGVTQSPTHLIKTRGQQATLRCSPISGHTSVYWYQQALGLGLQFLLWYDEGEERNRGNFPPRFSGRQFPNYSSELNVNALELEDSALYLCASSVDRGHEAFFGQGTRLTVV.

The chain is built from TRBV18 and TRBJ2-5, with D perhaps TRBD2 (6 bases). The CDR3 consists of 14 residues. Germline CDR1 and CDR2: KGHSH and LQKENI. V gave up 1 base and J gave up 5 bases, with 11 bases separating them. Here the CDR3 DNA reads TGTGCCAGCTCACCACTGGGGGGATCCGAGACCCAGTACTTC. This encodes CASSPLGGSETQYF.

The CDR3 here is CASRGVRSQPPYGYTF. CDR3 bases: TGTGCCAGCAGAGGAGTCCGAAGTCAACCCCCCTATGGCTACACCTTC. The genes are TRBV11-2 and TRBJ1-2; no clear D. CDR3 length: 16 amino acids. Trimming removed 6 bases at V and 4 bases at J, with 21 bases between. Germline values: CDR1 SGHAT, CDR2 FQNNGV. The whole variable domain, filled in from reference TRBV11-2 and TRBJ1-2, reads EAGVAQSPRYKIIEKRQSVAFWCNPISGHATLYWYQQILGQGPKLLIQFQNNGVVDDSQLPKDRFSAERLKGVDSTLKIQPAKLEDSAVYLCASRGVRSQPPYGYTFGSGTRLTVV.

The V and J genes are TRBV7-9 and TRBJ2-7; 8 bases are shared with TRBD1. This CDR3 contains 13 residues. J gave up 2 bases and V 5 bases, and 2 bases lay outside the gene matches. In germline, CDR1 is SEHNR, CDR2 FQNEAQ (reference sequence). The CDR3 DNA follows: TGTGCCAGCAGCCGGGACAGGACCTACGAGCAGTACTTC. It encodes CASSRDRTYEQYF.

This chain connects TRBV30 to TRBJ2-5; 11 nucleotides agree with TRBD2. The V segment lost 7 bases and the J segment 4 bases; nucleotides outside the gene matches: 8. From germline, CDR1 is GTSNPN and CDR2 SVGIG (reference sequence). The CDR3 spans 14 residues. The CDR3 region is CALGTSGNRETQYF. CDR3 in DNA: TGTGCCTTGGGGACTAGCGGAAATCGAGAGACCCAGTACTTC.

This clone was seen just once. The CDR3 DNA sequence: TGCGCCAGCAGCCAACGCTCCGGGACTAGCGGCTCCTACGAGCAGTACTTC. Protein product: CASSQRSGTSGSYEQYF. V is TRBV4-3 and J is TRBJ2-7; TRBD2 matches 11 bases. This CDR3 contains 17 residues. After removal of 2 bases from V and 0 bases from J, the junction contained 6 bases not matched to a gene. Germline CDR1 LGHNA, CDR2 YSLEER.

The rearrangement joins TRBV4-3 to TRBJ1-2; D unclear. This CDR3 comprises 15 residues. The germline V and J ends were trimmed by 4 bases and 0 bases, with 12 bases remaining between them. Germline V gene lookup returns CDR1 LGHNA and CDR2 YSLEER. The DNA of the CDR3 is TGCGCCAGCAGCCCCCGGGAGCCAGCTAACTATGGCTACACCTTC. Translating gives CASSPREPANYGYTF.

A few counts support this clone. The genes are TRBV7-2 and TRBJ2-5, with 7 bases fitting TRBD2. Trimming removed 0 bases from V and 5 bases from J; junction bases left unmatched: 3. The CDR3 covers 14 residues. The V gene's germline CDR1 is SGHTA and CDR2 FQGNSA. The CDR3 coding sequence is TGTGCCAGCAGCTTAGCGGGAGCGGGGGAGACCCAGTACTTC. Amino acid sequence: CASSLAGAGETQYF.

This clone was seen more than once but under ten times. With a much larger clone just one base away, this may be a read error. V and J are TRBV18 and TRBJ2-7, with 9 positions matching TRBD1. There are 13 residues in the CDR3. V trimming: 6 bases; J trimming: 3 bases; junction bases outside the gene matches: 3. Germline values: CDR1 KGHSH, CDR2 LQKENI. Here the CDR3 reads CASSEGQGYEQYF. CDR3 bases: TGTGCCAGCTCTGAGGGACAGGGCTACGAGCAGTACTTC.

The rearrangement joins TRBV12-5 to TRBJ2-5; TRBD1 aligns across 8 bases. The CDR3 runs to 16 residues. J gave up 1 base and V 3 bases, and 7 bases lay outside the gene matches. Germline V gene lookup returns CDR1 LGHNT and CDR2 FRNRAP. The CDR3 loop reads CASGFRTGGIQETQYF. The CDR3, as DNA: TGTGCTAGTGGTTTCAGAACAGGGGGTATCCAAGAGACCCAGTACTTC.

The chain joins TRBV2 to TRBJ1-3; possibly TRBD1 for D (6 bases). The ends were cut back, 7 bases at V and 8 bases at J, with 15 bases in the middle. The germline V gene encodes CDR1 SNHLY and CDR2 FYNNEI. The CDR3 is 13 amino acids. The CDR3 nucleotides are TGTGCCAGCAATAGGGAGACAGGCGACACCATATATTTT. This translates into CASNRETGDTIYF. Supplemented by reference TRBV2 and TRBJ1-3, the full variable domain reads EPEVTQTPSHQVTQMGQEVILRCVPISNHLYFYWYRQILGQKVEFLVSFYNNEISEKSEIFDDQFSVERPDGSNFTLKIRSTKLEDSAMYFCASNRETGDTIYFGEGSWLTVV.

About this clone itself: Distinct nucleotide sequences in the sample also encode this CDR3. The chain recombines TRBV18 with TRBJ1-2; possible D gene TRBD1, 5 bases. With 3 bases removed from V and 0 bases from J, the gap between germline ends came to 8 bases. CDR3 size: 14 residues. CDR1 is KGHSH and CDR2 is LQKENI in the germline V gene. The CDR3 DNA reads TGTGCCAGCTCACCCCAGGGTTCTAACTATGGCTACACCTTC. Its protein product is CASSPQGSNYGYTF.

The chain joins TRBV19 to TRBJ2-1; a possible D gene is TRBD2 (6 bases). Between the trimmed V and J ends, which lost 3 bases and 7 bases, there was a span of 16 bases. CDR3 size: 15 residues. CDR1 and CDR2 (germline): LNHDA, SQIVND (reference sequence). The CDR3 loop reads CASSILRTTVNEQFF. The CDR3, as DNA: TGTGCCAGTAGTATTCTCAGGACTACGGTTAATGAGCAGTTCTTC. Together with reference TRBV19 and TRBJ2-1, the CDR3 gives the full variable domain: DGGITQSPKYLFRKEGQNVTLSCEQNLNHDAMYWYRQDPGQGLRLIYYSQIVNDFQKGDIAEGYSVSREKKESFPLTVTSAQKNPTAFYLCASSILRTTVNEQFFGPGTRLTVL.

As for this clone: Different DNA sequences within this sample yield the same CDR3. V usage is TRBV5-1 and J usage is TRBJ1-1; D not resolved. The CDR3 consists of 14 residues. Trimming stripped 0 bases from V and 1 base from J, with 7 bases between. Germline lookup yields CDR1 SGHRS and CDR2 YFSETQ. For the CDR3, the DNA is TGCGCCAGCAGCTTGGGGGCCGGGAACACTGAAGCTTTCTTT. Its translation: CASSLGAGNTEAFF.